The subject of this entry is one T cell receptor beta chain. CDR1 is SGHNT and CDR2 is YYREEE in the germline V gene (reference sequence). The CDR3 has 12 amino acids. Trimming left V 4 bases short and J 11 bases short, with 13 bases between. This sample was taken from a study of blood T cells in healthy people across ages. It was with a sample-barcoded 5' primer and a J-beta primer mix that a second PCR of roughly 7 to 12 cycles was run. Template switching added a 12-random-nucleotide identifier to every cDNA molecule. The yield of each sample was at least 3 million CDR3-containing paired-end reads. MiXCR, run by TCRdb on the 5' RACE reads, gives a single entry per CDR3 protein. Found here are about 1.8 million distinct CDR3 sequences, around half of them singletons; the top ten hold about 2.1%. Those donating, healthy Caucasian individuals from Russia, were aged roughly 6 to 100. Extraction yielded at least 5 micrograms of total RNA per sample.

Sequencing was done on a sample of blood. The V gene is TRBV5-4, the J gene TRBJ2-1; no reliable D call. This sequence originates from a woman aged 40-49 years in good health. CDR3 region: CASSQRAQQQFF. The DNA of the CDR3 is TGTGCCAGCAGCCAAAGGGCACAACAGCAGTTCTTC. The full variable domain, completed using reference TRBV5-4 and TRBJ2-1, is ETGVTQSPTHLIKTRGQQVTLRCSSQSGHNTVSWYQQALGQGPQFIFQYYREEENGRGNFPPRFSGLQFPNYSSELNVNALELDDSALYLCASSQRAQQQFFGPGTRLTVL.